Listed below are T cell receptor beta chains from one sample, sequenced in a study of blood T cell repertoires in COVID-19. Repertoires were generated with immunoSEQ multiplex PCR, while TCRdb's copy carries only in-frame clones and drops some. The repertoire consists of approximately 250,000 clones, with about 85% occurring once and the leading ten covering around 6.8%. What was sequenced was peripheral blood. The receptors were sampled from a woman in her sixties or seventies with active or convalescent COVID-19. The conserved cysteine and the conserved F or W are not part of the CDR3 here.

>TRBJ1-2|TRBV3-1/TRBV3-2
ASSQAARSNYGYT
>TRBJ2-1|TRBV7-6
ASSRQGSYNEQF
>TRBJ1-4|TRBV30
AWSATQGGVREKLF
>TRBJ2-3|TRBV5-5
ASSSGRTSDTQY
>TRBJ1-1|TRBV28
ASSLWADNTEAF
>TRBJ2-1|TRBV5-1
ASSLEGAGYNEQF
>TRBJ2-3|TRBV7-3
ASSLNPSGDTDTQY
>TRBJ1-3|TRBV4-2
ASTGQGPGNTIY
>TRBJ2-1|TRBV2
ASSELWLADYNEQF
>TRBJ1-4|TRBV5-1
ASSHLTYRSTNEKLF
>TRBJ2-3|TRBV28
ASSSLAGGLADTQY
>TRBJ2-1|TRBV3-1/TRBV3-2
ASSQERHTYNEQF
>TRBJ2-2|TRBV9
ASSETRQNTGELF
>TRBJ2-1|TRBV11-2
ASSKAGAVSYNEQF
>TRBJ2-2|TRBV6-5
ASSSTGSGELF
>TRBJ1-6|TRBV9
ASSVVGQGNSPLH
>TRBJ1-6|TRBV2
ASSRDRTSPLH
>TRBJ2-5|TRBV7-9
ASSLGGQLYQETQY
>TRBJ2-7|TRBV29-1
SVEVDRGHEQY
>TRBJ1-3|TRBV21-1
ASSKAHRGSGNTIY
>TRBJ2-1|TRBV7-3
ASSLTGGLSSYNEQF
>TRBJ1-4|TRBV4-2
ASSQGNGREKLF
>TRBJ2-3|TRBV6-5
ASTAEPSTDTQY
>TRBJ1-2|TRBV6-5
ASSYRSTNYGYT
>TRBJ2-2|TRBV7-9
ASSPTRNTGELF
>TRBJ2-4|TRBV2
ASSGRQGNIQY
>TRBJ1-1|TRBV5-1
ASSPSGTDFARGN
>TRBJ2-5|TRBV15
ATSSTLAGEETQY
>TRBJ2-2|TRBV19
ASSPTSGRPGELF
>TRBJ1-2|TRBV12-3/TRBV12-4
ASSRDRGYGYT
>TRBJ2-2|TRBV5-1
ASSPTGVNTGELF
>TRBJ1-6|TRBV4-2
ASSGTGRNSPLH
>TRBJ2-6|TRBV11-2
ASSLRDRFLLGGANVLT
>TRBJ2-1|TRBV19
ASSVKLAPIYNEQF
>TRBJ2-7|TRBV12-3/TRBV12-4
ASSFSGAREQY
>TRBJ1-2|TRBV28
ASSTGTGPGGYT
>TRBJ2-3|TRBV15
ATSRPWGTSGGDHATDTQY
>TRBJ2-3|TRBV5-4
ASSPTPSQGSTDTQY
>TRBJ2-1|TRBV7-8
ASSSRGEGAYNEQF
>TRBJ2-5|TRBV9
ASSAGGAGGWETQY